The present T cell receptor beta chain was sequenced within a study of blood T cell repertoires in COVID-19. Overall study: Acute and convalescent COVID-19 samples came from the United States, Italy and Spain.

CDR3 size: 13 residues. Trimming shortened V by 10 bases and J by 1 base, and 13 bases separated the two germline ends. In germline, CDR1 is MNHNY, CDR2 SVGAGI (reference sequence). Seattle patients were enrolled while actively infected and followed longitudinally. Using immunoSEQ multiplex PCR, the repertoire was profiled, and TCRdb retains in-frame clones only, with some absent. The data hold 150,000 to 200,000 clones, with over 80% observed a single time. The chain recombines TRBV6-6 with TRBJ1-1; D is ambiguous. The sequence came from a woman aged 70 to 79 with COVID-19, enrolled during active disease. The sequenced sample was peripheral blood. CDR3 region: CATTSWGNTEAFF. The CDR3 region has the DNA TGTGCCACCACTAGTTGGGGGAACACTGAAGCTTTCTTT.